This entry lists 2 T cell receptor beta chains sequenced from one sample in a study of technical replicates of blood from a handful of donors. TCRdb keeps only in-frame clones here, not all; method: immunoSEQ multiplex PCR. The repertoire has 35,000 to 50,000 clones, about 96% of them found once; the top ten carry about 0.37%. The sample comprised T cells isolated from PBMCs. These receptors were obtained from a human donor in good health.

This chain uses TRBV9 with TRBJ1-2, with 7 bases fitting TRBD1. Trimming at V came to 0 bases and at J to 0 bases, leaving 2 bases not matched to a gene. The germline CDR1 and CDR2 sequences are SGDLS and YYNGEE. The CDR3 totals 15 residues. CDR3 region: CASSVAGTANYGYTF. CDR3 bases: TGTGCCAGCAGCGTAGCCGGGACAGCTAACTATGGCTACACCTTC.

CDR3 protein: CASSTASGRYEQYF. The CDR3 nucleotides read TGTGCCAGCAGTACCGCTAGCGGGAGGTACGAGCAGTACTTC. The V call is TRBV5-4, the J call TRBJ2-7; TRBD2 matches at 11 bases. Trimming cost V 5 bases and J 4 bases; bases outside gene matches: 5. Germline CDR1 and CDR2: SGHNT and YYREEE (reference sequence). This CDR3 has 14 residues.